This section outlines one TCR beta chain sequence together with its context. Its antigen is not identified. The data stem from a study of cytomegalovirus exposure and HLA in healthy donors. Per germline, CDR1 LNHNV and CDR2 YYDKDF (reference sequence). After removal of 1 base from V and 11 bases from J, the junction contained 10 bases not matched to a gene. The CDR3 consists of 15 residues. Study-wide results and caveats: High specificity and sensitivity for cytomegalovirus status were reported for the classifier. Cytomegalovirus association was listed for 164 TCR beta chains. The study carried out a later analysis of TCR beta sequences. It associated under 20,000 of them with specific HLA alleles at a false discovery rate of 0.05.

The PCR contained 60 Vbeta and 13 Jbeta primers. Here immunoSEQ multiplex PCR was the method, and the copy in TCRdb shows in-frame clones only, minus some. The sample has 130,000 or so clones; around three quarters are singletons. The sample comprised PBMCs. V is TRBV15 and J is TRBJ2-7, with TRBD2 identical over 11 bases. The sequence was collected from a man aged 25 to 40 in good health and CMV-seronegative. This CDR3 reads CATSRAGTSGVLKYF. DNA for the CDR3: TGTGCCACCAGCAGAGCCGGGACTAGCGGCGTACTGAAGTACTTC. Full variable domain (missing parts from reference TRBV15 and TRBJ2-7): DAMVIQNPRYQVTQFGKPVTLSCSQTLNHNVMYWYQQKSSQAPKLLFHYYDKDFNNEADTPDNFQSRRPNTSFCFLDIRSPGLGDTAMYLCATSRAGTSGVLKYFGPGTRLTVT.